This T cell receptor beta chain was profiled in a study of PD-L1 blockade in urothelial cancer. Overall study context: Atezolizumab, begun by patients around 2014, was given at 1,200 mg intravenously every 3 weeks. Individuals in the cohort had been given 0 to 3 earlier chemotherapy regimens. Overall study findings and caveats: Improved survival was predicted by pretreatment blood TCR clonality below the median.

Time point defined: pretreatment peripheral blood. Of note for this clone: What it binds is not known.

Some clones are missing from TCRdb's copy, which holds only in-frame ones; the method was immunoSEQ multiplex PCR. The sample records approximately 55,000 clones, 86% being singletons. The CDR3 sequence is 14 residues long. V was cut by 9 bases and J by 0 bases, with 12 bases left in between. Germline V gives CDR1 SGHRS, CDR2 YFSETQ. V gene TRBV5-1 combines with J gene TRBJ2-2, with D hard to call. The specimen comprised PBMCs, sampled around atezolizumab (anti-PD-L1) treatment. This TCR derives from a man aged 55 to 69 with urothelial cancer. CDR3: CATKTIANTGELFF. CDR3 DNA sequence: TGCGCCACCAAGACAATCGCGAACACCGGGGAGCTGTTTTTT.